This TCR beta chain was retrieved from a study of T cells in Graves' hyperthyroidism and ophthalmopathy. TCR beta CDR3 regions were amplified from RNA. A set of HTBI primers served as the primers for a first-round RT-PCR of the TCR CDR3. TCRdb ran MiXCR on the multiplex PCR reads and lists one entry per CDR3 protein. This sample carries some 300,000 distinct CDR3 sequences, approximately 15% of them seen once, and the ten largest clones take around a third. This clonotype was counted between two and nine times. This receptor was obtained from a man aged 25 to 40 with Graves' hyperthyroidism. What was sequenced was blood.

The CDR3 nucleotides are TGCGCCAGCAGACAGACAGACAATCAGCCCCAGCATTTT. It specifies CASRQTDNQPQHF. The chain recombines TRBV5-1 with TRBJ1-5, with D tentatively TRBD1 (5 bases). Germline CDR1 is SGHRS and CDR2 is YFSETQ. V lost 5 bases and J lost 3, with 9 bases in between. The CDR3 is 13 residues long.